This passage covers 27 T cell receptor beta chains from one sample sequenced in a study of tumor-infiltrating lymphocytes in primary liver carcinoma. Co-extraction of RNA and DNA was performed on about 18-33 mg of unsorted bulk tissue. Constant-region priming of approximately 500 ng total RNA yielded TCR beta cDNA. Library construction for TCR beta comprised three nested multiplex PCR rounds performed with slightly modified ARM-PCR. In the first two PCR rounds, TRBV1-TRBV30 forward primers were paired with a C-beta reverse primer, and each round lasted around 10 cycles. TCRdb analysed the multiplex PCR reads with MiXCR anew, one entry per CDR3 protein. The sample holds 90,000 to 150,000 distinct CDR3 sequences; about two thirds are singletons and the top ten take 8.1%. Sequenced: tumor-adjacent normal liver tissue. Receptors were obtained from a woman in her sixties or seventies with primary liver carcinoma and hepatitis B virus infection.

In this sample, this clonotype turned up once. J is TRBJ1-4 and V is TRBV11-2; D unresolved. This CDR3 has 13 amino acids. V shed 0 bases and J shed 13 bases, with 12 bases lying between them. Germline lookup yields CDR1 SGHAT and CDR2 FQNNGV. The CDR3 sequence is CASSLEPSQALFF. The CDR3 coding sequence is TGTGCCAGCAGCTTAGAGCCTTCGCAGGCACTGTTTTTT.

Details on this clonotype: No conserved phenylalanine or tryptophan is present at the end of the CDR3, so a read error is the likely explanation. CDR3: CASSLYRVRATEAFL. Written as DNA, the CDR3 is TGTGCCAGCAGCTTATATCGGGTCCGGGCCACTGAAGCTTTCCTT. This sequence joins TRBV11-3 and TRBJ1-1; D remains unclear. The ends were cut back, 2 bases at V and 4 bases at J, with 14 bases in the middle. The CDR3 runs to 15 residues. The germline gives CDR1 SGHNT, CDR2 YENEEA.

This clonotype was seen just once. A junction end diverges from the germline sequence, so it may reflect a read error. The chain joins TRBV11-3 to TRBJ2-1; D is uncertain. Germline assignment: CDR1 SGHNT and CDR2 YENEEA. This CDR3 comprises 14 residues. The CDR3 region has the DNA TGTGTCAGCAGCTTAAATCAGAGGTACAATGAGCAGTTATTC. Its translation is CVSSLNQRYNEQLF.

The V call is TRBV20-1, the J call TRBJ2-2; 12 bases agree with TRBD2. The CDR3 has 14 amino acids. Germline V gives CDR1 DFQATT, CDR2 SNEGSKA (reference sequence). The junction had 4 bases not matched to a gene; V was cut back by 5 bases and J by 6 bases. This CDR3 is CSASSGRAPGELFF. The CDR3 region has the DNA TGCAGTGCTTCTAGCGGGAGGGCCCCCGGGGAGCTGTTTTTT.

A note on this clonotype: A read error may be the cause here, since a much bigger clone is one base away. V is TRBV7-9 and J is TRBJ1-2; 9 bases are shared with TRBD1. Germline V gives CDR1 SEHNR, CDR2 FQNEAQ (reference sequence). V lost 8 bases, J lost 3 bases, and 7 bases stayed unmatched. This CDR3 comprises 14 residues. The CDR3 DNA is TGTGCCAGCGGCGACTGGACAGGGGACTATGGCTACACCTTC. Residues: CASGDWTGDYGYTF.

Points on this clonotype: A read error may account for a junction end that differs from germline. V is TRBV4-2 and J is TRBJ2-1; TRBD1 agrees at 7 bases. Germline lookup yields CDR1 LGHNA and CDR2 YNFKEQ. The CDR3 extends over 15 amino acids. CDR3 bases: TGTGCCTGCAGCCAAGACACAGGGGTCTACAACGAGCAGTTCTTC. Amino acid sequence: CACSQDTGVYNEQFF.

This clonotype was found many times. This sequence joins TRBV4-1 and TRBJ1-5; no clear D gene. V dropped 5 bases and J dropped 0 bases, with 5 bases sitting between them. Germline V lookup: CDR1 MGHRA, CDR2 YSYEKL. The length of the CDR3 is 13 residues. The CDR3 spells CASSLYSNQPQHF. The CDR3 bases are TGCGCCAGCAGCTTATATAGCAATCAGCCCCAGCATTTT.

This clonotype was seen a handful of times. The rearrangement links TRBV11-2 to TRBJ2-1; D ambiguous. In germline, CDR1 is SGHAT, CDR2 FQNNGV. Trimming left V 3 bases short and J 5 bases short, with 14 bases between. CDR3 length: 15 residues. The CDR3 here is CASSLLERANNEQFF. The CDR3 coding sequence is TGTGCCAGCAGCTTGTTGGAGCGAGCTAACAATGAGCAGTTCTTC.

Concerning this clonotype: This may come from a read error, since a much larger clone is one base off. The chain carries TRBV5-1 and TRBJ1-1; tentatively, D is TRBD1 (6 bases). Germline V lookup: CDR1 SGHRS, CDR2 YFSETQ. The CDR3 is 12 residues long. CDR3 protein: CASCLEDSLAFF. The CDR3 DNA reads as TGCGCCAGCTGCTTGGAGGACAGTTTAGCTTTCTTT.

This clonotype was seen once. The final CDR3 position lacks the conserved phenylalanine or tryptophan, pointing to a likely read error. CDR3: CTSRLAGSSYNEQFL. As DNA, the CDR3 is TGCACCTCCCGACTAGCGGGTTCTTCCTACAATGAGCAGTTCCTC. V gene TRBV29-1 combines with J gene TRBJ2-1, with TRBD2 identical over 10 bases. The CDR3 length is 15 residues. The germline CDR1 and CDR2 sequences are SQVTM and ANQGSEA.

Of note for this clonotype: A much larger clone sits a single nucleotide away, making a read error possible. The rearrangement joins TRBV29-1 to TRBJ2-5; D perhaps matches TRBD2 (5 bases). The CDR3 totals 15 residues. The V gene's germline CDR1 is SQVTM and CDR2 ANQGSEA. This CDR3 reads CSVESAAGRSETQHF. The CDR3 region has the DNA TGCAGCGTTGAATCCGCGGCGGGTAGATCGGAGACCCAGCACTTC.

With respect to this clonotype: The germline gene is not matched at one end of the junction; a read error may be the cause. V gene TRBV11-2 combines with J gene TRBJ2-2; weak D call: TRBD2 (6 bases). CDR3 size: 15 residues. Germline lookup yields CDR1 SGHAT and CDR2 FQNNGV. CDR3: CARSLGGMDTGKLFF. The CDR3 DNA sequence: TGTGCCAGAAGCTTGGGCGGGATGGACACCGGGAAGCTGTTTTTT.

Of note for this clonotype: One end of the junction fails to match germline, which may point to a read error. The chain couples TRBV29-1 to TRBJ2-3; perhaps TRBD1 as D (8 bases). In germline, CDR1 is SQVTM, CDR2 ANQGSEA. The CDR3 is 14 amino acids. CDR3 protein: CSVHRGGSSDTHYF. Here the CDR3 DNA reads TGCAGCGTACACAGGGGGGGGAGCTCAGATACGCACTATTTT.

This clonotype was seen only once. Compared with germline, one end of the junction differs, possibly owing to a read error. Here the CDR3 DNA reads TGTGCCAGCAGCAAGGGGTACACTGAAACTTTCTTT. The encoded protein is CASSKGYTETFF. V and J are TRBV11-3 and TRBJ1-1, with TRBD1 as a possible D gene (5 bases). CDR1 is SGHNT, CDR2 YENEEA, per germline. CDR3 length: 12 amino acids.

The CDR3 spells CTTSQSRGPSSYEQYF. CDR3 DNA: TGCACCACCAGCCAAAGCAGGGGGCCTAGCTCCTACGAGCAGTACTTC. This chain links TRBV4-1 with TRBJ2-7; 8 bases match TRBD1. CDR1 is MGHRA and CDR2 is YSYEKL in the germline V gene. CDR3 length equals 16 residues.

The V and J genes are TRBV21-1 and TRBJ1-5; the D call of TRBD1 is as the table states it, not checked on the DNA. TRBV21-1 corresponds to a pseudogene. The CDR3 consists of 16 residues. CDR3 in DNA: TGTGCCAGCACCCACCAGACAGGGTTTGGCAATCAGTCCCAGCATTTT. Its protein product is CASTHQTGFGNQSQHF.

The genes are TRBV5-1 and TRBJ2-2; D is possibly TRBD2 (5 bases). In germline, CDR1 is SGHRS, CDR2 YFSETQ. Trimming took off 1 base at V and 3 bases at J, with 7 bases between the two ends. This CDR3 has 14 residues. DNA for the CDR3: TGCGCCAGCAGCTTGACGGGATACACCGGGGAGCTGTTTTTT. Translation: CASSLTGYTGELFF. The variable domain in full, completed from reference TRBV5-1 and TRBJ2-2, reads KAGVTQTPRYLIKTRGQQVTLSCSPISGHRSVSWYQQTPGQGLQFLFEYFSETQRNKGNFPGRFSGRQFSNSRSEMNVSTLELGDSALYLCASSLTGYTGELFFGEGSRLTVL.

Concerning this clonotype itself: Since no conserved phenylalanine or tryptophan closes the CDR3, a read error is the likely cause. This rearrangement joins TRBV11-3 to TRBJ1-1, with D possibly matching TRBD1 (5 bases). This CDR3 contains 13 residues. Trimming shortened V by 9 bases and J by 5 bases, and 16 bases separated the two germline ends. Germline lookup yields CDR1 SGHNT and CDR2 YENEEA. As DNA, the CDR3 is TGTGCCAGTACCCATGGCAGGGCTACTGAAGCTTTCTCT. Protein product: CASTHGRATEAFS.

Comment on this clonotype: A single base separates this from a much larger clone, so it may be a read error. J is TRBJ2-2 and V is TRBV5-1; D call uncertain. CDR3 length: 16 amino acids. CDR1 is SGHRS and CDR2 is YFSETQ in the germline V gene. The CDR3 is CASSLWQTTNTWELFF. As DNA, the CDR3 is TGCGCCAGCAGCTTGTGGCAGACCACGAACACCTGGGAGCTGTTTTTT.

This chain joins TRBV7-3 and TRBJ2-3; D remains unclear. Per germline, CDR1 SGHTA and CDR2 FQGTGA. Trimming shortened V by 1 base and J by 4 bases, and 9 bases separated the two germline ends. The CDR3 is 14 residues long. The CDR3 loop reads CASSLNSFPDTQYF. CDR3 nucleotide sequence: TGTGCCAGCAGCTTAAATAGCTTTCCAGATACGCAGTATTTT.

This clonotype occurred many times. This chain joins TRBV6-5 and TRBJ2-7, with 8 bases aligning to TRBD1. The CDR3 length is 13 residues. The J segment lost 7 bases and the V segment lost 6 bases, leaving 8 bases of the junction unmatched. Germline CDR1 MNHEY, CDR2 SVGAGI. The CDR3 coding sequence is TGTGCCAGCAGCCAGGGACAGGATGGGGAGCAGTACTTC. It is translated as CASSQGQDGEQYF.

The V call is TRBV6-5, the J call TRBJ2-3; D is possibly TRBD1 (6 bases). With 8 bases removed from V and 3 bases from J, the gap between germline ends came to 30 bases. The CDR3 has 19 amino acids. Per the germline V gene, CDR1 is MNHEY and CDR2 is SVGAGI. The CDR3 protein is CASADTGFSDRYSTDTQYF. In DNA form, the CDR3 reads TGTGCCAGCGCCGATACAGGGTTCAGTGACCGCTATTCTACAGATACGCAGTATTTT.

This clonotype appeared a few times. This chain connects TRBV20-1 to TRBJ2-7; 12 bases map to TRBD1. The germline V gene encodes CDR1 DFQATT and CDR2 SNEGSKA (reference sequence). The trim removed 6 bases at V and 4 bases at J, leaving 13 bases unmatched. CDR3 size: 16 residues. CDR3 nucleotide sequence: TGCAGTGCCGGGGGACAGGGGGCCATCGGGACGTACGAGCAGTACTTC. Its translation: CSAGGQGAIGTYEQYF.

There are a few counts of this clonotype. The junction departs from germline at one end; a sequencing error may be responsible. This sequence joins TRBV11-3 and TRBJ2-2; D might be TRBD2 (6 bases). The germline gives CDR1 SGHNT, CDR2 YENEEA. The CDR3 sequence is 16 residues long. CDR3 loop: CANSFSSTRNTGELFF. CDR3 sequence (DNA): TGTGCCAACAGCTTCTCCTCGACTAGGAACACCGGGGAGCTGTTTTTT.

Only a few counts were recorded for this clonotype. This chain links TRBV28 with TRBJ1-5; TRBD1 is a possible D gene (5 bases). CDR3 length: 18 residues. Germline V gene data show CDR1 as MDHEN and CDR2 as SYDVKM. Trimming pared 1 base from V and 0 bases from J, leaving 16 bases between. Here the CDR3 reads CASSLSLGGVGSNQPQHF. The DNA of the CDR3 is TGTGCCAGCAGTTTATCTTTGGGGGGGGTCGGTAGCAATCAGCCCCAGCATTTT.

Details on this clonotype: One junction end does not reproduce the germline sequence, and a read error may be involved. The chain has TRBV29-1 and TRBJ2-5; TRBD2 might be the D (5 bases). This CDR3 region has 15 residues. The germline V gene has CDR1 SQVTM and CDR2 ANQGSEA. CDR3 loop: CSVDPGFGFAETQNF. The CDR3 DNA sequence: TGCAGCGTCGATCCGGGGTTTGGGTTCGCGGAGACCCAGAACTTC.

Worth noting for this clonotype: One end of the junction is discordant with germline, which a read error may explain. The chain has TRBV29-1 and TRBJ1-1; 7 bases are shared with TRBD1. The length of the CDR3 is 13 residues. Germline V gives CDR1 SQVTM, CDR2 ANQGSEA. The DNA for the CDR3 is TGTGGCACCCTAGGGGGCTCTAGCACTGAAGCTTTCTTT. It specifies CGTLGGSSTEAFF.